This TCR beta chain is from a study of blood T cell repertoires in COVID-19. Study-level information: The United States, Italy and Spain provided the acute and convalescent COVID-19 samples.

Germline CDR1 SGHTA, CDR2 FQGNSA. The V segment lost 6 bases and the J segment 3 bases; nucleotides outside the gene matches: 10. The CDR3 runs 16 residues. The study drew participants aged about 18 to 90 years from around 24 US areas. Per the original data handling: The assay estimated nucleated cells by amplifying reference gene primers. Measured with immunoSEQ multiplex PCR; TCRdb has only the in-frame clones, and not every one. The V and J calls and clone size were taken over from that table, and D and trimming were inferred from the DNA. The data contain fewer than 350,000 clones, 87% of them seen just once; the ten biggest clones take up about 6%.

The sample consisted of PBMCs or T cells enriched from blood (not recorded which). This clonotype originated in a woman in her 40s who had recovered from COVID-19. This chain uses TRBV7-2 with TRBJ2-3; TRBD2 agrees at 9 bases. The CDR3 loop is CASSQKVAGGTDTQYF. CDR3 coding DNA: TGTGCCAGCAGTCAAAAGGTGGCGGGAGGGACAGATACGCAGTATTTT.